The present T cell receptor beta chain was sequenced within a study of T cells after yellow fever vaccination. MiXCR was run by TCRdb on the 5' RACE reads, yielding one entry per CDR3 protein. The sample carries 600,000 to 750,000 distinct CDR3 sequences, about 12% recorded once. The CDR3 has 15 amino acids. Trimming took 5 bases from V and 1 from J; bases not matched to a gene: 7. CDR1 is LNHNV and CDR2 is YYDKDF in the germline V gene (reference sequence). The rearrangement links TRBV15 to TRBJ2-5; 7 nucleotides line up with TRBD2. This TCR derives from a young man who received the YFV17D yellow fever vaccine. The sample was PBMCs, taken on the day of the yellow fever booster vaccination. DNA for the CDR3: TGTGCCACCAGCCCAGCGGGGACCACCCAAGAGACCCAGTACTTC. It translates to CATSPAGTTQETQYF.